This T cell receptor (beta chain) is drawn from a study of cytomegalovirus exposure and HLA in healthy donors. Broader study findings: It was taken for granted in presence/absence analyses that sequencing depth across donors was roughly uniform.

A remark on this clone: Its antigen is not known.

It was with 60 Vbeta and 13 Jbeta primers that the PCR ran. Only in-frame clones appear in the TCRdb table, and some are missing; sequencing was by immunoSEQ multiplex PCR. The repertoire consists of about 200,000 clones, with around 79% occurring once and the leading ten covering approximately 0.4%. The CDR3 extends over 15 amino acids. Germline assignment: CDR1 SGHRS and CDR2 YFSETQ. V was pared by 0 bases and J by 0 bases, with 4 bases between. Sequencing used PBMCs. The receptor's source is a male donor in good health and CMV-seropositive. The chain joins TRBV5-1 to TRBJ1-6; no firm D call. CDR3 sequence reads: CASSLESSYNSPLHF. The CDR3 DNA reads TGCGCCAGCAGCTTGGAGAGCTCCTATAATTCACCCCTCCACTTT.